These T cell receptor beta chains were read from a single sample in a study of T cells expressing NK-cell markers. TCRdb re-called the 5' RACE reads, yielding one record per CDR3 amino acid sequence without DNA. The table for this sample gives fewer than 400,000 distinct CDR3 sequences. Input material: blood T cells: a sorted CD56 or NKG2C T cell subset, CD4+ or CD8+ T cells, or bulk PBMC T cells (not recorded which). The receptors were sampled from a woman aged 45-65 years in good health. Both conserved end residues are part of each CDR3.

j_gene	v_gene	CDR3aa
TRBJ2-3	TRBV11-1	CASSLLTSGSHTDTQYF
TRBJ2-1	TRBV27	CASRPTGGRNEQFF
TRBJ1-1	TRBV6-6	CASSYPGGGLTEAFF
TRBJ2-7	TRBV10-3	CAISETAGGSHEQYF
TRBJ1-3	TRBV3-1	CASTARLSSGNTIYF
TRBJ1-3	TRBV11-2	CASSPAVDNTIYF
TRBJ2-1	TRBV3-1	CASSQEGTSGYNEQFF
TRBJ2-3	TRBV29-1	CSVRGFTDTQYF
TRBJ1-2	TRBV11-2	CASSPTSWATINYGYTF
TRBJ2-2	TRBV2	CASTRPQESTGELFF
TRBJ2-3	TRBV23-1	CASSPPGLAGPFGTDTQYF
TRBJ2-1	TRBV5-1	CASSVTGWSSNEQFF
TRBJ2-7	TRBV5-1	CASSLGGLAGEANEQYF